This passage covers 27 T cell receptor beta chains from one sample sequenced in a study of tissue T cells after allogeneic stem cell transplantation. Sample time point: mouse harvest day 7 after allogeneic transplant. Tail vein injection delivered 10^7 T-cell-depleted bone marrow cells and 10^6 splenic CD5+ T cells. The protocol was immunoSEQ multiplex PCR, while the TCRdb copy is restricted to in-frame clones and leaves out a portion. The sample contains around 6,200 clones, approximately 45% of which appear only once. The specimen sequenced was gut tissue. Every receptor here comes from a female BALB/c mouse given C57BL/6 T cells with graft-versus-host disease after an allogeneic hematopoietic cell transplant.

In this sample, this clone turned up a few times. The gene names here belong to mouse. The read falls 1 residue short of the CDR3 end, and the missing part is taken from the germline J gene. This chain uses TRBV13-3 with TRBJ1-1, with D maybe TRBD1 (6 bases). Per germline, CDR1 NNHDY and CDR2 SYVADS. The CDR3 loop spans 15 amino acids. The ends were cut back, 2 bases at V and 0 bases at J, with 11 bases in the middle. Incomplete CDR3 DNA: TGTGCCAGCAGTGAACGTAGGGGGACAAACACAGAAGTCTTC. Its translation: CASSERRGTNTEVF. The whole CDR3 protein reads CASSERRGTNTEVFF.

This clone rates as large. Gene names and germline refer to mouse. The read ends 1 residue shy of where the CDR3 ends; the end is completed using the germline J gene. The rearrangement joins TRBV23 to TRBJ2-7; TRBD1 is the table's D call and was not checked against the DNA. CDR1 and CDR2 from the germline V gene are KGHTA and FQNQQP. This CDR3 is built from 12 residues. The DNA read from the CDR3 is TGCTCCAGCAGTCAAAAGGGTTATGAACAGTAC. This gives the protein CSSSQKGYEQY. The complete CDR3 sequence is CSSSQKGYEQYF.

This clone came up a few times. Genes and germline are mouse. The missing CDR3 end, 1 residue past where the read stops, is filled in from the germline J gene. This chain connects TRBV26 to TRBJ2-2, with 9 nucleotides matching TRBD1. The length of the CDR3 is 14 residues. V lost 6 bases and J lost 4; bases outside the gene matches: 3. The germline V gene has CDR1 KGHPV and CDR2 FQNQEV (reference sequence). The DNA read from the CDR3 is TGTGCCAGCAGACAGGGGGCTGGCACCGGGCAGCTCTAC. This codes for CASRQGAGTGQLY. From start to end, the CDR3 is CASRQGAGTGQLYF.

With respect to this clone: Gene names are mouse gene names. The CDR3 is cut off 1 residue early in the read; its end comes from the germline J gene. The chain uses TRBV26 and TRBJ2-3; D uncertain. This CDR3 has 13 residues. The V gene's germline CDR1 is KGHPV and CDR2 FQNQEV (reference sequence). V was cut by 3 bases and J by 0 bases, with 4 bases left in between. The sequenced CDR3 bases are TGTGCCAGCAGTCTTAGAAGTGCAGAAACGCTGTAT. Its protein is CASSLRSAETLY. The CDR3 reads in full as CASSLRSAETLYF.

Points on this clone: Gene names are the mouse ones. The read ends 1 residue before the CDR3 terminus; that terminus is restored from the germline J gene. This chain uses TRBV26 with TRBJ2-3; no firm D call. Trimming removed 3 bases from V and 0 bases from J, with 7 bases in between. Germline values: CDR1 KGHPV, CDR2 FQNQEV (reference sequence). This CDR3 is 14 amino acids long. CDR3 amino acids: CASSLFASAETLYF. Incomplete CDR3 DNA: TGTGCCAGCAGTCTATTCGCTAGTGCAGAAACGCTGTAT.

This clone was detected only a few times. The germline and genes are mouse ones. The CDR3 end falls 1 residue outside the read, so it is completed with the germline J gene. V gene TRBV16 combines with J gene TRBJ2-7, with D maybe TRBD1 (6 bases). Deletions cut 3 bases from V and 0 bases from J, with 9 bases between. The germline CDR1 and CDR2 sequences are SGHSA and FRNQAP. CDR3 length equals 14 residues. The CDR3 protein is CASSFQGLSYEQYF. The CDR3 bases that were read are TGTGCAAGCAGCTTTCAGGGGCTCTCCTATGAACAGTAC.

Note on this clone: Germline and genes here are mouse. The CDR3 goes on 1 residue after the read ends, and that part is filled in from the germline J gene. The rearrangement uses TRBV12-1 and TRBJ2-3; D remains unclear. CDR1 and CDR2 (germline): SGHSN, HYEKVE. This CDR3 is 13 amino acids long. With 4 bases removed from V and 0 bases from J, the gap between germline ends came to 7 bases. The sequenced CDR3 bases are TGTGCCAGCTCCCAGTCTAGTGCAGAAACGCTGTAT. Translated: CASSQSSAETLY. The entire CDR3 reads CASSQSSAETLYF.

Comment on this clone: The gene names here belong to mouse. The read falls 1 residue short of the CDR3 end, and the missing part is taken from the germline J gene. The V call is TRBV13-3, the J call TRBJ2-7; possible D gene TRBD2, 6 bases. Germline values: CDR1 NNHDY, CDR2 SYVADS. CDR3 length: 11 residues. V lost 3 bases, J lost 6 bases, and 7 bases lay in between. Partial CDR3 DNA: TGTGCCAGCAGTGCCTGGGGTGAACAGTAC. This translates into CASSAWGEQY. The whole CDR3 protein reads CASSAWGEQYF.

About this clone itself: The germline and genes are mouse ones. The read halts 1 residue ahead of the CDR3 end, with the missing end drawn from the germline J gene. The chain couples TRBV23 to TRBJ2-2. Germline CDR1 and CDR2: KGHTA and FQNQQP. The CDR3 runs 13 residues. The CDR3: CPSRPGGTGQLYF. CDR3 DNA, as far as it was read: TGCCCCAGCAGACCGGGAGGCACCGGGCAGCTCTAC.

A word on this clone: The genes and germline here are from mouse. Read data end 1 residue before the CDR3 end; the end is taken from the germline J gene. The chain carries TRBV26 and TRBJ1-2, with D maybe TRBD1 (5 bases). Trimming shortened V by 4 bases and J by 2 bases, and 5 bases separated the two germline ends. Germline-derived CDR1 and CDR2 are KGHPV and FQNQEV (reference sequence). This CDR3 is built from 12 residues. The sequenced part of the CDR3 DNA is TGTGCCAGCAGTCAGGGGAACTCCGACTACACC. Its translation is CASSQGNSDYT. The complete CDR3 sequence is CASSQGNSDYTF.

Remarks on this clone: All gene names here are mouse names. The CDR3 end falls 1 residue outside the read, so it is completed with the germline J gene. The chain has TRBV26 and TRBJ1-1, with D maybe TRBD1 (5 bases). Trimming cost V 0 bases and J 2 bases, with 10 bases left between them. Germline V gene lookup returns CDR1 KGHPV and CDR2 FQNQEV (reference sequence). The CDR3 runs 15 residues. This CDR3 reads CASSLSGRGNTEVFF. CDR3 bases read: TGTGCCAGCAGTCTGTCGGGGCGCGGCAACACAGAAGTCTTC. Combining the CDR3 with reference TRBV26 and TRBJ1-1 gives the whole variable domain NSKVIQTPRYLVKGQGQKAKMRCIPEKGHPVVFWYQQNKNNEFKFLINFQNQEVLQQIDMTEKRFSAECPSNSPCSLEIQSSEAGDSALYLCASSLSGRGNTEVFFGKGTRLTVV.

Comment on this clone: Gene names denote mouse genes. The CDR3 spells CASSQEQIDYTF. The part of the CDR3 DNA that was read is TGTGCCAGCAGCCAAGAACAAATCGACTACACC. This chain joins TRBV5 and TRBJ1-2; D gene unclear. The read halts 1 residue ahead of the CDR3 end, with the missing end drawn from the germline J gene. V gave up 0 bases and J gave up 7 bases, with 6 bases separating them. This CDR3 region has 12 residues. Per germline, CDR1 LGHNA and CDR2 YNLKQL (reference sequence).

Points on this clone: Gene labels here are mouse ones. The read terminates 1 residue before the CDR3 end, so the remaining end is supplied by the germline J gene. This chain connects TRBV31 to TRBJ1-5, with D perhaps matching TRBD1 (5 bases). The CDR3 consists of 13 residues. Germline lookup yields CDR1 GKSSPN and CDR2 SITVG. V was clipped by 0 bases and J by 4 bases, with 7 bases between them. The DNA read from the CDR3 is TGTGCCTGGAGTCTGGGACGAAACCAGGCTCCGCTT. Protein product: CAWSLGRNQAPL. The whole CDR3 sequence is CAWSLGRNQAPLF.

This clone has a handful of counts. Gene labels here are mouse ones. The CDR3 end falls 1 residue outside the read, so it is completed with the germline J gene. The chain is built from TRBV26 and TRBJ1-1; TRBD1 agrees at 8 bases. Trimming cost V 3 bases and J 1 base; bases outside gene matches: 1. Germline lookup yields CDR1 KGHPV and CDR2 FQNQEV (reference sequence). The CDR3 is 14 amino acids. CDR3 in amino acids: CASSLGTGNTEVFF. CDR3 DNA, as far as it was read: TGTGCCAGCAGTCTCGGGACAGGGAACACAGAAGTCTTC.

This clone was counted a few times. Genes and germline come from the mouse. The observed sequence ends 1 residue before the CDR3 terminus, with the missing tail filled in from the germline J gene. The J gene is TRBJ1-4, the V gene TRBV12-1; D remains ambiguous. The germline V gene encodes CDR1 SGHSN and CDR2 HYEKVE. Deletions cut 6 bases from V and 6 bases from J, with 4 bases between. The length of the CDR3 is 10 residues. CDR3 DNA (partial): TGTGCCAGCGGGGACGAAAGATTATTT. This encodes CASGDERLF. The entire CDR3 reads CASGDERLFF.

On this clone itself: These gene names are mouse names. The read falls 1 residue short of the CDR3 end, and the missing part is taken from the germline J gene. The V call is TRBV16, the J call TRBJ2-3; no reliable D call. The CDR3 loop spans 13 amino acids. Trimming shortened V by 3 bases and J by 0 bases, and 4 bases separated the two germline ends. CDR1 is SGHSA and CDR2 is FRNQAP in the germline V gene. CDR3 DNA, as far as it was read: TGTGCAAGCAGCTTGGGGAGTGCAGAAACGCTGTAT. This gives the protein CASSLGSAETLY. The whole CDR3 protein is CASSLGSAETLYF.

In its sample, this clone was seen once. Gene names and germline match the mouse. The sequence runs out 1 residue before the end of the CDR3; the remainder is reconstructed from the germline J gene. The genes are TRBV12-2 and TRBJ2-7; 10 bases are shared with TRBD2. The CDR3 runs to 14 residues. CDR1 SGHLS and CDR2 HYDKME come from the germline V gene. V lost 0 bases to trimming and J lost 3 bases; unmatched junction nucleotides: 1. The CDR3 DNA, read in part, is TGTGCCAGCTCTCTCCACTGGGGGGGCTATGAACAGTAC. Translation gives CASSLHWGGYEQY. In full, the CDR3 reads CASSLHWGGYEQYF.

Points on this clone: Mouse germline and gene names are used. The read terminates 1 residue ahead of where the CDR3 ends, so the germline J gene completes it. The rearrangement links TRBV15 to TRBJ2-3; tentatively, D is TRBD1 (5 bases). This CDR3 is 14 amino acids long. Germline V gene sequence: CDR1 SGHND, CDR2 FRSKSL. With 6 bases removed from V and 0 bases from J, the gap between germline ends came to 10 bases. CDR3 sequence reads: CASSRQSSAETLYF. CDR3 DNA, as far as it was read: TGTGCCAGCAGCCGACAGTCTAGTGCAGAAACGCTGTAT.

As concerns this clone: The gene names here belong to mouse. The part of the CDR3 DNA that was read is TGTGCCAGCACACGACTGGGGGGTAACTATGCTGAGCAGTTC. It encodes CASTRLGGNYAEQF. The complete CDR3 reads CASTRLGGNYAEQFF. The rearrangement joins TRBV26 to TRBJ2-1; 10 bases align to TRBD2. The read is 1 residue too short to cover the CDR3 end, so that end is filled in from the germline J gene. CDR1 is KGHPV and CDR2 is FQNQEV in the germline V gene (reference sequence). The CDR3 sequence is 15 residues long. J was trimmed by 0 bases and V by 7 bases; bases with no gene match: 3.

About this clone: Mouse names are used for the genes. The sequenced fragment ends 1 residue before the CDR3 boundary, so the rest is inferred from the germline J gene. The chain employs TRBV21 and TRBJ1-2, with no clear D. TRBV21 is an ORF, and what it does is uncertain. The CDR3 contains 16 residues. V lost 0 bases and J lost 3, with 14 bases in between. CDR3 DNA (partial): TGTGCTAGCAGTCAATCGATCACAGAATGGGACTCCGACTACACC. Residues: CASSQSITEWDSDYT. The whole CDR3 sequence is CASSQSITEWDSDYTF.

This clone has a handful of counts. The genes are named according to mouse. The CDR3 end is not reached by the read, which stops 1 residue before it; the germline J gene fills it in. This sequence joins TRBV13-3 and TRBJ1-2; D is possibly TRBD1 (5 bases). In germline, CDR1 is NNHDY, CDR2 SYVADS. This CDR3 contains 13 residues. Trimming stripped 1 base from V and 4 bases from J, with 8 bases between. CDR3 region: CASSDRGGSDYTF. CDR3 DNA, as far as it was read: TGTGCCAGCAGTGATCGGGGCGGCTCCGACTACACC.

About this clone itself: Genes here carry mouse names. The read is 1 residue too short to cover the CDR3 end, so that end is filled in from the germline J gene. The chain couples TRBV13-1 to TRBJ1-3; D not resolved. Germline V gene lookup returns CDR1 NSHNY and CDR2 SYGAGN. CDR3 length equals 15 residues. V lost 0 bases, J lost 0 bases, and 7 bases lay in between. The CDR3 DNA, read in part, is TGTGCCAGCAGTGATGGGCCAAATTCTGGAAATACGCTCTAT. This codes for CASSDGPNSGNTLY. From start to end, the CDR3 is CASSDGPNSGNTLYF.

On this clone itself: Here the gene names and germline are mouse. The CDR3 end falls 1 residue outside the read, so it is completed with the germline J gene. The gene calls are TRBV23 and TRBJ2-5. CDR1 is KGHTA and CDR2 is FQNQQP in the germline V gene. This CDR3 region has 11 residues. The CDR3 loop is CSSSRQDTQYF. The covered CDR3 bases are TGCTCCAGCAGTCGGCAAGACACCCAGTAC.

Remarks on this clone: Gene names are mouse gene names. The CDR3 end is not reached by the read, which stops 1 residue before it; the germline J gene fills it in. The chain uses TRBV20 and TRBJ1-6; D unclear. TRBJ1-6 is identified as an open reading frame with a role that is uncertain. Per the germline V gene, CDR1 is GFQATS and CDR2 is STVNSAI. The CDR3 runs to 14 residues. Trimming removed 5 bases at V and 0 bases at J, with 8 bases between. The sequenced part of the CDR3 DNA is TGTGGTGCTGGCAGAAATTCCTATAATTCGCCCCTCTAC. Protein sequence: CGAGRNSYNSPLY. The whole CDR3 reads CGAGRNSYNSPLYF.

On this clone: The gene symbols are mouse symbols. With the read ending 1 residue before the CDR3 end, the germline J gene is used to fill in that end. The chain employs TRBV23 and TRBJ2-2; the D call in the table, TRBD2, was not verified against the DNA. The germline V gene has CDR1 KGHTA and CDR2 FQNQQP. The CDR3 has 14 amino acids. The CDR3 region is CSSSRGENTGQLYF. The CDR3 DNA, read in part, is TGCTCCAGCAGTCGGGGGGAAAACACCGGGCAGCTCTAC.

Regarding this clone: Germline and genes: mouse. The read is 1 residue too short to cover the CDR3 end, so that end is filled in from the germline J gene. This chain uses TRBV13-1 with TRBJ2-1; the D gene is possibly TRBD1 (6 bases). V lost 2 bases and J lost 12, with 12 bases in between. Germline V CDR1 and CDR2: NSHNY, SYGAGN. The CDR3 has 12 amino acids. Here the CDR3 reads CASSERGYGQFF. The DNA read from the CDR3 is TGTGCCAGCAGTGAGAGGGGGTACGGGCAGTTC.

This clone showed up just a few times. Gene names refer to mouse genes. CDR3 bases read: TGTGCAAGCACGGTGACAGGGGTCGGAAATACGCTCTAT. It specifies CASTVTGVGNTLY. In full, the CDR3 is CASTVTGVGNTLYF. The J gene is TRBJ1-3, the V gene TRBV16, with 8 nucleotides matching TRBD1. The DNA ends 1 residue before the CDR3 does, and the rest of the CDR3 is filled in from the germline J gene. The junction had 6 bases not matched to a gene; V was cut back by 7 bases and J by 4 bases. The germline gives CDR1 SGHSA, CDR2 FRNQAP. The CDR3 loop spans 14 amino acids.